A selection of T cell receptor beta chains follows, all from one sample in a study of long-term antiretroviral therapy in people with HIV. Method: immunoSEQ multiplex PCR; TCRdb's copy keeps in-frame clones and lacks some. The sample contains about 24,000 clones, over 85% of which appear only once. The input for sequencing was unsorted PBMCs, taken about 5 years after starting antiretroviral therapy. The origin of the receptors is a woman in her 50s with HIV. CDR3s include the opening cysteine and the closing phenylalanine or tryptophan. Fields, in order: clone size, D gene, V gene, J gene, CDR3 protein, CDR3 DNA. A D gene is named only where the DNA matches it firmly. Clone size, where shown, is once, few, many, or a class for clones that have expanded.

.	.	TRBV14	TRBJ2-7	CASSPVPGYEQYF	TGTGCCAGCAGCCCAGTCCCCGGTTACGAGCAGTACTTC
.	TRBD2	TRBV5-1	TRBJ2-1	CASSFQGLAGDSEQFF	TGCGCCAGCAGCTTCCAGGGACTAGCGGGAGATAGCGAGCAGTTCTTC
.	TRBD1	TRBV7-9	TRBJ1-1	CASSEGGSVGAFF	TGTGCCAGCAGCGAAGGGGGCTCGGTAGGAGCTTTCTTT
.	.	TRBV27	TRBJ1-1	CASSYIRDTEAFF	TGTGCCAGCAGTTATATACGGGACACTGAAGCTTTCTTT
.	.	TRBV29-1	TRBJ2-2	CSVDNTGELFF	TGCAGCGTTGATAATACCGGGGAGCTGTTTTTT
.	TRBD2	TRBV6-6	TRBJ2-2	CASWAGLSNTGELFF	TGTGCCAGCTGGGCGGGACTATCGAACACCGGGGAGCTGTTTTTT
.	.	TRBV28	TRBJ2-7	CATMRPSSYEQYF	TGTGCCACCATGAGACCTAGCTCCTACGAGCAGTACTTC
.	TRBD1	TRBV5-1	TRBJ2-7	CASSSGTGPYEQYF	TGCGCCAGCAGCTCCGGGACAGGGCCCTACGAGCAGTACTTC
.	TRBD1	TRBV13	TRBJ1-2	CASSPLGQGYGYTF	TGTGCCAGCAGCCCATTAGGACAGGGGTATGGCTACACCTTC
.	.	TRBV7-9	TRBJ1-2	CASRPTGGYGYTF	TGTGCCAGCAGGCCGACAGGAGGGTATGGCTACACCTTC
.	TRBD1	TRBV5-1	TRBJ1-2	CASSLGQGWDGYTF	TGCGCCAGCAGCTTGGGACAGGGTTGGGATGGCTACACCTTC
once	TRBD2	TRBV28	TRBJ2-1	CASSHSLAGAYNEQFF	TGTGCCAGCAGCCATTCACTAGCGGGAGCGTACAATGAGCAGTTCTTC
.	.	TRBV6-5	TRBJ2-7	CASSYSWDFYEQYF	TGTGCCAGCAGTTACTCTTGGGACTTCTACGAGCAGTACTTC
.	.	TRBV6-9	TRBJ2-7	CASSCPGRTSYEQYF	TGTGCCAGCAGTTGTCCAGGGCGCACATCCTACGAGCAGTACTTC
.	.	TRBV5-4	TRBJ1-3	CASSLEVGQAFSGNTIYF	TGTGCCAGCAGCTTGGAGGTTGGGCAGGCCTTCTCTGGAAACACCATATATTTT
.	.	TRBV30	TRBJ1-1	CAWSRTGINTEAFF	TGTGCCTGGAGTCGAACCGGAATCAACACTGAAGCTTTCTTT
.	.	TRBV9	TRBJ2-7	CASSVWTGNNPRAMYF	TGTGCCAGCAGCGTATGGACGGGGAACAACCCCAGAGCCATGTACTTC
once	.	TRBV6-4	TRBJ2-2	CASSVQGAGELFF	TGTGCCAGCAGTGTCCAAGGGGCCGGGGAGCTGTTTTTT
.	.	TRBV19	TRBJ1-2	CASRTGGSYGYTF	TGTGCCAGTAGAACGGGAGGATCTTATGGCTACACCTTC
.	.	TRBV28	TRBJ1-1	CASIGSGVTEAFF	TGTGCCAGCATTGGGTCAGGGGTCACTGAAGCTTTCTTT
.	.	TRBV7-2	TRBJ2-1	CASSPGKHYNEQFF	TGTGCCAGCAGCCCCGGGAAGCACTACAATGAGCAGTTCTTC
once	.	TRBV7-9	TRBJ2-7	CASSFLDEQYF	TGTGCCAGCAGCTTCCTAGACGAGCAGTACTTC
.	.	TRBV7-9	TRBJ2-7	CASSLQYEQYF	TGTGCCAGCAGCCTTCAGTACGAGCAGTACTTC
.	.	TRBV10-3	TRBJ1-6	CAISETGNSSPLHF	TGTGCCATCAGTGAGACCGGCAACTCCTCACCCCTCCACTTT
.	TRBD1	TRBV7-9	TRBJ2-3	CASSPRTGGTDTQYF	TGTGCCAGCAGCCCTAGGACAGGGGGAACAGATACGCAGTATTTT
.	TRBD2	TRBV6-1	TRBJ2-5	CASGPLGRGKETQYF	TGTGCCAGCGGGCCTTTGGGGAGGGGAAAAGAGACCCAGTACTTC
.	.	TRBV7-2	TRBJ2-2	CASSLSSTMNTGELFF	TGTGCCAGCAGCTTGTCAAGTACTATGAACACCGGGGAGCTGTTTTTT
.	.	TRBV28	TRBJ2-7	CASSRNYEQYF	TGTGCCAGCTCACGGAACTACGAGCAGTACTTC
.	.	TRBV30	TRBJ2-2	CAWSVRNTGELFF	TGTGCCTGGAGTGTTAGAAATACCGGGGAGCTGTTTTTT
.	TRBD2	TRBV6-1	TRBJ2-7	CASKTGTSAFYEQYF	TGTGCCAGCAAAACCGGGACTAGCGCTTTCTACGAGCAGTACTTC
.	.	TRBV9	TRBJ2-2	CASSRGSDNPGGELFF	TGTGCCAGCAGCCGTGGGAGCGACAATCCCGGCGGGGAGCTGTTTTTT